The TCR beta chain described here comes from a study of post-analysis software for immune sequencing data. Across the whole study: The courses of disease that were included comprised relapsing-remitting, secondary progressive and progressive-relapsing multiple sclerosis. Whole-study results and caveats: Under F measure analysis, samples from one preparation batch co-clustered strongly. Among roughly 5 TRBV segments more frequent in patients than controls were TRBV5-6, TRBV5-1 and TRBV20-1. Among multiple sclerosis patients, normalized Chao1 diversity was significantly below that of controls.

The library was made from cDNA and included unique molecular identifiers. The source material, roughly 0.9 to 11 million T cells, gave rise to 400,000 to 600,000 cDNA molecules. TCRdb used MiXCR to reprocess the PCR reads, holding one entry per CDR3 protein. The sample has a few hundred thousand distinct CDR3 sequences; 34% are singletons. The CDR3 is made up of 15 amino acids. Germline V lookup: CDR1 LGHDT, CDR2 YNNKEL (reference sequence). Trimming took off 0 bases at V and 6 bases at J, with 14 bases between the two ends. On this clonotype: Its antigen is not identified.

Sequencing was carried out using blood. The rearrangement links TRBV3-1 to TRBJ1-2; a possible D gene is TRBD1 (6 bases). This TCR came from a girl aged 2-17 years with multiple sclerosis. The CDR3 here is CASSQDVLGADGYTF. The CDR3 nucleotides are TGTGCCAGCAGCCAAGACGTTCTGGGGGCCGATGGCTACACCTTC.